Reported below is one TCR beta chain. It has no known antigen specificity. Base qualities are not provided; no much larger clone lies one nucleotide away. Libraries were constructed by the immunoSEQ multiplex PCR assay. A mixture of 60 forward primers for TCR Vbeta segments and 13 reverse primers for TCR Jbeta segments was used in the multiplex PCR. The CDR3 region of rearranged TCR beta genes was amplified from genomic DNA by a multiplex PCR assay. On the Illumina HiSeq System, the amplified TCR beta libraries were sequenced as 87-base-pair reads. The authors' analysis ran thus. A later analysis tallied around 87 million unique TCR beta chains across the 666 repertoires, and some 10 million of those chains were shared by two or more donors. To remove PCR and sequencing errors, raw reads were error-corrected and collapsed into unique sequences using a nearest-neighbor algorithm that merged closely related sequences. V, D and J gene segments were assigned by aligning CDR3 sequences to IMGT reference sequences. For a sequence to be retained, at least a six-nucleotide match to both a V gene segment and a J gene segment was required. A rearrangement counted as productive if the CDR3 had no stop codons and remained in frame with V and J, and every other rearrangement counted as non-productive. CDR3 was defined according to IMGT convention as the region running from the second conserved V-encoded cysteine to the conserved J-encoded phenylalanine. In an earlier analysis of around 640 of the donors, sequences lacking an unambiguous match to a single V gene segment were excluded. An earlier analysis of about 600 of the donors called V segments functional above 56.7% productive rearrangements and segregating when the between-donor standard deviation exceeded 5%. A statistical classification framework was built to diagnose cytomegalovirus status from the catalog of TCR beta chain sequences. In a later analysis, TCR nucleotide sequences were compared against IMGT/GENE-DB human TR gene sequences so that V and J genes could be assigned. The TCRdist pipeline was used in a later analysis to assign CDR3 sequences and most-parsimonious VDJ recombination scenarios. In a later analysis, every TCR beta chain was defined by the combination of its CDR3 amino acid sequence and its V-gene family, and reads without a unique V-gene family were dropped. A later analysis removed 500 to 600 highly shared, low-generation-probability nucleotide sequences to deal with suspected cross-contamination and a sequencing artifact. In a later analysis, a clonal expansion index for each public chain was calculated from normalized within-repertoire ranks of inferred template counts. Generation probabilities in a later analysis came from a VDJ recombination model fitted to out-of-frame rearrangements, and those results were checked against IGoR. A later analysis scored TCR-TCR, TCR-HLA and TCR-CMV co-occurrence with hypergeometric tests, applying a repertoire-size bias correction to TCR pairs. In a later analysis, false discovery rates were estimated by permuting HLA or CMV assignments 20 times. In a later analysis, co-occurring TCRs were grouped using DBSCAN, with TCRdist sequence similarity added in when clustering inside HLA-allele-positive subsets. Co-occurrence clustering excluded repertoires with fewer than 30,000 or more than 120,000 public chains, plus five with anomalous nucleotide sharing. TCRdb took over this immuneACCESS table, retaining in-frame rearrangements with V and J assigned. Such tables are incomplete; in checked studies, under half of the missing clones stem from an unresolved V gene, and the remainder is unexplained. V, J and clone size are taken as reported in that table, and D and trimming were inferred from the DNA itself. Across this sample there are around 150,000 clones, with roughly 79% seen only once. 1.1% to 1.5% of the sample rests with the top ten.

This record belongs to a study of cytomegalovirus exposure and HLA in healthy donors (TCRdb year 2017). Concerning the study at large: In an earlier analysis of 450 to 750 of the donors, 250 to 350 Gb of sequence data and some 100 million unique TCR beta sequences from roughly 200 million T cells were reported. Roughly 300 gigabases of sequencing data and tens of millions of unique TCR sequences were included in an early release covering about 620 HLA-typed donors. Of the roughly 400 genotyped donors, approximately 80% were placed in the genetic ancestry cluster associated with self-reported Caucasian donors. The study aimed to test whether cataloging public T cell receptors could reveal signatures of past pathogen exposure. The study profiled the T cell repertoires of about 720 subjects by immunosequencing and related them to cytomegalovirus serostatus. A separate validation cohort of about 110 different subjects was used in addition to the approximately 640-subject first cohort. High-throughput TCR immunosequencing, statistical association of individual TCRs with disease status, and machine learning were combined to predict cytomegalovirus infection status. To study patterns of TCR occurrence, a later analysis re-analyzed previously published TCR beta repertoires from around 700 donors and added high-resolution HLA genotyping. Rather than using new phenotypic data, the later analysis identified candidate immune exposures from TCR beta sequences and from how often those sequences occurred across donors. In an earlier analysis of 550 to 700 of the donors, high-throughput TCR beta sequencing was used to judge whether each TCR beta V gene segment behaved as functional or pseudogenic. Donor age, sex, ethnicity and CMV serostatus were compiled alongside the repertoire data. A later genetic analysis used genome-wide SNP genotypes for about three fifths of the roughly 700 donors, treating that subset as a discovery cohort. Every discovery cohort repertoire had been produced on one sequencing platform. HLA typing covered class I and class II loci at four-digit resolution. Typing coverage varied by locus: roughly 620-640 donors for A, B, C, DRB1 and DQB1; roughly 500 for DQA1; 600 to 610 for DPA1; around 450 for DPB1. About five DR-DQ haplotypes were treated as single units for association and clustering because of strong linkage in the cohort. Among around 400 genotyped donors of the cohort, an average of around 220,000 unique TCR beta nucleotide sequences was sequenced per donor, of which about 18% were non-productive.

Via the germline V gene (reference sequence), CDR1 is LNHDA and CDR2 SQIVND. The germline ends are 16 bases apart after V is trimmed by 6 bases and J by 5 bases. The CDR3 contains 14 residues, cysteine and phenylalanine counted. Left in the record is the CDR3 DNA by itself, 42 bases read in frame from the first base. Summary of the overall study and its limitations: Only TCR beta chains were sequenced in this cohort, and the absence of alpha or paired-chain data limited detectable features. Broadly in line with IMGT annotations, most TCR beta V segments showed up in productive rearrangements about 87% or about 30% of the time in an earlier analysis of 450 to 750 of the donors. The study gave a list of under 200 TCR beta chains associated with cytomegalovirus. A later analysis found that most CMV-associated TCR beta chains appeared HLA-restricted, with HLA associations seemingly driven largely by CMV exposure. In both the original and validation cohorts, the classifier was reported to diagnose cytomegalovirus status with high specificity and sensitivity. A further reported finding was that TCR beta sequences accurately predicted the HLA-A and HLA-B alleles for most subjects in the first cohort. Because counts were too low, around 17 rarely observed V segments, including chromosome 9 orphons, were left out of the earlier analysis of roughly 600 of the donors. In vitro tests confirmed that a few of the cytomegalovirus-associated TCR beta chains recognize cytomegalovirus antigens. A cluster of highly shared sequence variants was judged likely to be a technical artifact of the sequencing pipeline. Linkage disequilibrium might explain the correlated functional status among segregating V segments, but an unknown experimental factor could not be ruled out. Across donors, most TCR sequences were observed very rarely, whereas some public TCRs were present in many individuals. Compared with the roughly 710-donor mean, donors in an Asian-associated ancestry cluster had fewer N-insertions in productive TCRs, according to a later genetic analysis. Because the 87-base-pair reads could not distinguish some IMGT-functional V segments, including TRBV6-2 and TRBV6-3, those segments were excluded. For the cohort, immune exposure information was limited to CMV serostatus. Because HLA typing was missing for some donors at each locus, association tests included only the typed subset. Sequencing depth was assumed to be roughly uniform across donors in the presence/absence analyses, though that assumption may not hold. When HLA alleles, especially DR and DQ, strongly co-occurred, TCR associations were difficult to assign to individual alleles. A later analysis associated about 18,000 TCR beta sequences with specific HLA alleles at a false discovery rate of 0.05. In a later analysis, HLA-associated TCR beta chains showed more clonal expansion and lower generation probabilities than non-associated chains that were equally common. A later analysis reported that several top co-occurrence clusters appeared linked to parvovirus B19, influenza, CMV and Epstein-Barr virus. According to a later analysis, TCR association rates differed among HLA loci, with DRB1 alleles showing the most associated TCRs and HLA-C alleles showing the fewest. The authors suggested that the approach could potentially be extended to other disease states and immunological phenotypes. A later genetic analysis associated a missense DCLRE1C variant with V-gene and J-gene trimming of TCR beta chains, and an independent cohort replicated the association.

The cohort was made up of roughly 670 healthy bone marrow donors. At the time of sampling, every cohort member was nominally healthy, though immune exposures that went unrecorded were likely present. The donor was CMV seronegative and was included in the group of a few hundred seronegative cohort members. Each donor provided a peripheral blood sample, and peripheral blood mononuclear cells were used for TCR beta sequencing. The Qiagen DNeasy Blood Extraction Kit was used to extract genomic DNA from the blood cell samples. This sequence was found in a woman aged 40 to 49 in good health and CMV-seronegative. Specimen: PBMCs. The chain is made from TRBV19 and TRBJ1-1; the D gene is unclear. The CDR3 corresponds to CASRLREVGTEAFF. The base sequence is TGTGCCAGTAGATTGAGGGAGGTGGGGACTGAAGCTTTCTTT.